This entry describes one T cell receptor beta chain. This sample was taken from a study of blood T cell repertoires in COVID-19. Participants reported their clinical history, and cohort assignment relied on those reports. The protocol was immunoSEQ multiplex PCR, while the TCRdb copy is restricted to in-frame clones and leaves out a portion. The table has over 110,000 clones, roughly 84% seen once; the top ten hold roughly 3.7%. Germline CDR1 and CDR2: MNHNS and SASEGT. Trimming took 2 bases from V and 4 from J; bases not matched to a gene: 5. The CDR3 covers 14 residues. The chain combines TRBV6-1 with TRBJ2-7; 7 bases are shared with TRBD1. Sequenced: PBMCs or T cells enriched from blood (not recorded which). The source is a man between 45 and 60 years old in a cohort exposed to, infected with or recovered from COVID-19 (not recorded which). CDR3 DNA: TGTGCCAGCAGTGAAAACAGGGGAAGTTACGAGCAGTACTTC. This encodes CASSENRGSYEQYF.